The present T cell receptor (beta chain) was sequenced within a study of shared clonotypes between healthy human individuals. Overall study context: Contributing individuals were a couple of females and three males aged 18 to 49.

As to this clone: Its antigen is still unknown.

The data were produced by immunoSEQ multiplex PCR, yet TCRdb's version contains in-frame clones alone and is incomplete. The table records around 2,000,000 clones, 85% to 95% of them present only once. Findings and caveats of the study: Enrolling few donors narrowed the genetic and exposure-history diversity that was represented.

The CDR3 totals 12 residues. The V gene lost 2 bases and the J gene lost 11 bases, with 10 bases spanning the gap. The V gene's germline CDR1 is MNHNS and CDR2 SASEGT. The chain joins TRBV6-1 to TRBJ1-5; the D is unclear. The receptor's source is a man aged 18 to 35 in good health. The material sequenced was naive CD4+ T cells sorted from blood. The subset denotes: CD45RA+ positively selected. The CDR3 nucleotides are TGTGCCAGCAGTGAAAGAGGTCGATCCCAGCATTTT. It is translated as CASSERGRSQHF.